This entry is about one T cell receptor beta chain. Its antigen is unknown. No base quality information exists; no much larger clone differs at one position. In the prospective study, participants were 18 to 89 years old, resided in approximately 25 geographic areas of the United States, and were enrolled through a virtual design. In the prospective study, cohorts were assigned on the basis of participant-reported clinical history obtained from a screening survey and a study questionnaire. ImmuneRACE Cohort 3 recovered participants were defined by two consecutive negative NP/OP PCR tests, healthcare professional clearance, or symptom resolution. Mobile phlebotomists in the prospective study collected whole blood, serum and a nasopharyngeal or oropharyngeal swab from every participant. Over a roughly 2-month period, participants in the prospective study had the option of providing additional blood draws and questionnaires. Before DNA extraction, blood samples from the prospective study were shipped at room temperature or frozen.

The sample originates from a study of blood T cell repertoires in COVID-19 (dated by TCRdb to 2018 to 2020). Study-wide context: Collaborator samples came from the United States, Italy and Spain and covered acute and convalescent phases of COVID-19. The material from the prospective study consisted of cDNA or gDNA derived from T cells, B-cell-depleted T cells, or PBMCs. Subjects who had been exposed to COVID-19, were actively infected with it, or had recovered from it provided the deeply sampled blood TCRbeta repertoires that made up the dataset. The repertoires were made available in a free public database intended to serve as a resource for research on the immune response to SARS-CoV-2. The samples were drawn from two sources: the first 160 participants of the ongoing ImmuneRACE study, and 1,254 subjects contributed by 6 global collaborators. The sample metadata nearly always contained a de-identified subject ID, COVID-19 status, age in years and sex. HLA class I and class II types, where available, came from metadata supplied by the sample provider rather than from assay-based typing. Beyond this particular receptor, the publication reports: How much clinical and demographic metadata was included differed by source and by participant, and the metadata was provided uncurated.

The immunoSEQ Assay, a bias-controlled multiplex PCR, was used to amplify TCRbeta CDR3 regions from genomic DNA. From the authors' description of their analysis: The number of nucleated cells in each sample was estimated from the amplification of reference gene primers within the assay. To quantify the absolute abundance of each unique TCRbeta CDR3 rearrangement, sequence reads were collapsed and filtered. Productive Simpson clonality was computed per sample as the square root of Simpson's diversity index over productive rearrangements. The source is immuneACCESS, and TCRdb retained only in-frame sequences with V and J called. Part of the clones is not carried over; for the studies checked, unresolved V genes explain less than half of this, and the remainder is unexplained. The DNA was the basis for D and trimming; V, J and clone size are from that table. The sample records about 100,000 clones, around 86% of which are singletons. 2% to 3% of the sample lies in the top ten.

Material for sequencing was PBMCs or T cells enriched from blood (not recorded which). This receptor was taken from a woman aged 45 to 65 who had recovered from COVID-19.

The bases read TGTGCCAGCAGTGTCAACAGGGGCTACGAGCAGTACTTC. It codes for CASSVNRGYEQYF. The rearrangement joined TRBV28 to TRBJ2-7; 7 bases in the middle match TRBD1. CDR1 and CDR2 (MDHEN, SYDVKM) derive from the germline V gene. Compared with germline, V lacks 5 bases and J lacks 3 bases; bases without a gene match: 4. Its CDR3 holds 13 amino acids, cysteine through phenylalanine. CDR3 DNA is the only sequence kept; it has 39 bases, read in frame from the first base.